One TCR beta chain is described in this entry. A junction boundary mismatches the germline segment, possibly from a read error. The data originate from a study of shared clonotypes between healthy human individuals. Roughly 30,000 T cell genomes (about 0.2 ug DNA) went into each sorted-subset replicate. TCRdb keeps only in-frame clones here, not all; method: immunoSEQ multiplex PCR. The sample gives fewer than 1.6 million clones, roughly 98.5% of which show up once; approximately 0.4% is in the top ten. The length of the CDR3 is 8 residues. CDR1 is SQVTM and CDR2 is ANQGSEA in the germline V gene. The sequence derives from a young man in good health. The chain couples TRBV29-1 to TRBJ2-4; the D is unclear. Sequencing was carried out using naive CD4+ T cells sorted from blood. Subset of the sample: CD45RA+ positively selected. The CDR3 region is CSVNGRDF. DNA of the CDR3: TGCAGCGTTAATGGACGGGACTTC.